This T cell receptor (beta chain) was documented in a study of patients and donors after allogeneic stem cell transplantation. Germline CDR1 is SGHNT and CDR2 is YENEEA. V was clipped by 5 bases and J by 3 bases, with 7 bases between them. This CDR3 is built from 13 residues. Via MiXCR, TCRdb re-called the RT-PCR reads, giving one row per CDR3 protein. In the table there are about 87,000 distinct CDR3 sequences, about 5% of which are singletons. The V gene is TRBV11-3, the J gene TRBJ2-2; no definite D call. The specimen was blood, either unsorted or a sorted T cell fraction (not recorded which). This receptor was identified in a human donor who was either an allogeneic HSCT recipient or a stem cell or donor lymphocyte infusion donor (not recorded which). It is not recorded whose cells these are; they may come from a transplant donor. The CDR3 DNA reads TGTGCCAGCAGCCGGGCTTACACCGGGGAGCTGTTTTTT. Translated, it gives CASSRAYTGELFF.